The 19 T cell receptor beta chains below were found in one sample sequenced in a study of shared clonotypes between healthy human individuals. Some clones are missing from TCRdb's copy, which holds only in-frame ones; the method was immunoSEQ multiplex PCR. The table records some 1 million clones, approximately 68% of them present only once. Sequencing was carried out using memory CD4+ T cells sorted from blood. Sample subset: CD45RA-negative fraction. The receptor set was obtained from a young man in good health.

The chain couples TRBV2 to TRBJ2-5, with a tentative D call TRBD2 (7 bases). There are 15 residues in the CDR3. Trimming stripped 6 bases from V and 1 base from J, with 15 bases between. Germline CDR1 and CDR2: SNHLY and FYNNEI. Here the CDR3 DNA reads TGTGCCAGCAGAGAGACGGGGGGCCCCCAAGAGACCCAGTACTTC. Protein: CASRETGGPQETQYF.

In this sample, this clone turned up a few times. Other DNA sequences in this specimen translate into the identical CDR3. The genes are TRBV7-2 and TRBJ2-7; a possible D gene is TRBD1 (6 bases). Germline CDR1 is SGHTA and CDR2 is FQGNSA. This CDR3 has 14 amino acids. Trimming stripped 3 bases from V and 2 bases from J, with 11 bases between. The CDR3 DNA sequence: TGTGCCAGCAGCTTCGGACAGAGAACCTACGAGCAGTACTTC. This translates into CASSFGQRTYEQYF.

This chain links TRBV20-1 with TRBJ2-5, with D perhaps matching TRBD2 (5 bases). This CDR3 spans 11 amino acids. Germline V gives CDR1 DFQATT, CDR2 SNEGSKA (reference sequence). Trimming left V 8 bases short and J 5 bases short, with 12 bases between. The CDR3 coding sequence is TGCAGTCCCCCGGGCGGGGAGACCCAGTACTTC. Amino acids: CSPPGGETQYF.

The genes are TRBV6-1 and TRBJ1-2, with D uncertain. This CDR3 spans 13 amino acids. The germline CDR1 and CDR2 sequences are MNHNS and SASEGT. V lost 2 bases and J 3 bases, leaving 7 bases between the germline ends. In nucleotides, the CDR3 is TGTGCCAGCAGTGAATACGGACACTATGGCTACACCTTC. The encoded protein is CASSEYGHYGYTF.

The chain carries TRBV4-1 and TRBJ1-5; D possibly corresponds to TRBD1 (6 bases). CDR3 length equals 15 residues. V lost 4 bases and J 2 bases, leaving 12 bases between the germline ends. The germline V gene has CDR1 MGHRA and CDR2 YSYEKL. Here the CDR3 reads CASSPGGQGNQPQHF. The DNA of the CDR3 is TGCGCCAGCAGCCCTGGGGGCCAGGGCAATCAGCCCCAGCATTTT.

This clone was counted only a few times. The chain joins TRBV10-1 to TRBJ1-5, with a possible D match to TRBD1 (5 bases). Trimming stripped 6 bases from V and 4 bases from J, with 10 bases between. This CDR3 region has 13 residues. Germline V gives CDR1 WNHNN, CDR2 SYGVQD (reference sequence). For the CDR3, the DNA is TGCGCCAGCAGAGGAGGGGTGAATCAGCCCCAGCATTTT. The encoded protein is CASRGGVNQPQHF.

The chain uses TRBV5-4 and TRBJ2-5; 8 positions match TRBD2. CDR1 and CDR2 (germline): SGHNT, YYREEE (reference sequence). The CDR3 has 16 residues. J lost 5 bases, V lost 1 base, and 10 bases had no gene match. The CDR3 sequence: CASSLRTQRGWETQYF. The DNA for the CDR3 is TGTGCCAGCAGCTTGCGGACCCAGCGGGGGTGGGAGACCCAGTACTTC. The full variable domain, completed using reference TRBV5-4 and TRBJ2-5, is ETGVTQSPTHLIKTRGQQVTLRCSSQSGHNTVSWYQQALGQGPQFIFQYYREEENGRGNFPPRFSGLQFPNYSSELNVNALELDDSALYLCASSLRTQRGWETQYFGPGTRLLVL.

This clone came up once. The DNA of the CDR3 is TGCGCCAGCAGCTTGACCATTAGCACAGATACGCAGTATTTT. Translation gives CASSLTISTDTQYF. The rearrangement joins TRBV5-1 to TRBJ2-3; D is ambiguous. V was shortened by 1 base and J by 0 bases, with 6 bases between the two germline ends. The CDR3 extends over 14 amino acids. The germline gives CDR1 SGHRS, CDR2 YFSETQ.

The rearrangement links TRBV7-2 to TRBJ2-3; 14 nucleotides agree with TRBD2. This CDR3 contains 18 residues. Germline trimming cut 4 bases from V and 2 bases from J; bases unmatched to any gene: 8. The germline gives CDR1 SGHTA, CDR2 FQGNSA. The CDR3 is CASSSPGLAGAYTDTQYF. The CDR3 nucleotides are TGTGCCAGCAGCTCACCGGGACTAGCGGGGGCCTACACAGATACGCAGTATTTT.

This chain joins TRBV18 and TRBJ2-3, with TRBD2 matching 12 bases. The CDR3 contains 16 residues. Unmatched junction bases numbered 4, after V lost 3 bases and J lost 3 bases. Per germline, CDR1 KGHSH and CDR2 LQKENI. The CDR3 nucleotides read TGTGCCAGCTCACCCCGGACTAGCGGGACGACAGATACGCAGTATTTT. Protein product: CASSPRTSGTTDTQYF.

This clone turned up a few times. A read error is the likely source, as a far larger clone sits one nucleotide away. The same CDR3 is also encoded by other DNA sequences in this sample. The V gene is TRBV28, the J gene TRBJ1-2; TRBD1 agrees at 9 bases. This CDR3 region has 13 residues. Trimming at V came to 6 bases and at J to 4 bases, leaving 3 bases not matched to a gene. CDR1 and CDR2 (germline): MDHEN, SYDVKM. The chain's CDR3 is CASRPGQGYGYTF. CDR3 in DNA: TGTGCCAGCAGGCCGGGACAGGGCTATGGCTACACCTTC.

The V and J genes are TRBV7-2 and TRBJ2-7, with D possibly matching TRBD1 (6 bases). The germline V gene has CDR1 SGHTA and CDR2 FQGNSA. Deletions cut 3 bases from V and 3 bases from J, with 9 bases between. The length of the CDR3 is 13 residues. CDR3 sequence (DNA): TGTGCCAGCAGCTTCGTGGACAGCTACGAGCAGTACTTC. Protein sequence: CASSFVDSYEQYF.

The chain joins TRBV28 to TRBJ1-6; perhaps TRBD1 as D (5 bases). Looked up from germline, CDR1 is MDHEN and CDR2 is SYDVKM. Trimming cost V 7 bases and J 0 bases, with 10 bases left between them. CDR3 size: 15 residues. The CDR3 bases are TGTGCCAGCATTGGGGGGTCCTCCTATAATTCACCCCTCCACTTT. Translation: CASIGGSSYNSPLHF.

The gene calls are TRBV10-2 and TRBJ1-2, with D possibly matching TRBD1 (5 bases). V gave up 2 bases and J gave up 4 bases, with 8 bases separating them. This CDR3 spans 13 amino acids. Germline CDR1 reads WSHSY; CDR2 reads SAAADI. In DNA form, the CDR3 reads TGCGCCAGCAGTGAGGACAGCCTCTATGGCTACACCTTC. Encoded protein: CASSEDSLYGYTF.

The count of this clone is one. The rearrangement links TRBV18 to TRBJ2-3; the match to TRBD2 covers 8 bases. This CDR3 comprises 16 residues. Per germline, CDR1 KGHSH and CDR2 LQKENI. The ends lost 0 bases at V and 2 bases at J; junction bases unmatched: 4. The CDR3 sequence is CASSPPGLAVTDTQYF. The CDR3 bases are TGTGCCAGCTCACCACCCGGACTAGCAGTCACAGATACGCAGTATTTT.

The chain recombines TRBV7-9 with TRBJ1-2; 10 bases map to TRBD1. The CDR3 runs to 15 residues. V lost 5 bases, J lost 8 bases, and 11 bases stayed unmatched. CDR1 is SEHNR, CDR2 FQNEAQ, per germline (reference sequence). CDR3 sequence (DNA): TGTGCCAGCAGCCGGGGCGGGACAGGGGAGAAAGGCTACACCTTC. Its protein is CASSRGGTGEKGYTF.

With regard to this clone: Other DNA sequences of this sample code for an identical CDR3. The V and J genes are TRBV7-9 and TRBJ2-7, with D hard to call. Trimming took off 5 bases at V and 2 bases at J, with 4 bases between the two ends. The V gene's germline CDR1 is SEHNR and CDR2 FQNEAQ (reference sequence). The length of the CDR3 is 11 residues. CDR3 nucleotides: TGTGCCAGCAGCGGGGCCTACGAGCAGTACTTC. This encodes CASSGAYEQYF.

The V gene is TRBV5-4, the J gene TRBJ2-4; 10 bases map to TRBD1. Losses at the gene ends were 4 bases for V and 0 bases for J; bases not matched to a gene: 7. Per germline, CDR1 SGHNT and CDR2 YYREEE (reference sequence). This CDR3 contains 17 residues. CDR3 DNA: TGTGCCAGCAGCCTCAGGACAGGGGGGTTAGCCAAAAACATTCAGTACTTC. Translation gives CASSLRTGGLAKNIQYF.

CDR3: CASSLGSSGNYNEQFF. The DNA for the CDR3 is TGCGCCAGCAGCTTGGGCTCTAGCGGAAACTACAATGAGCAGTTCTTC. This sequence joins TRBV5-1 and TRBJ2-1; 7 positions agree with TRBD2. V trimming: 0 bases; J trimming: 3 bases; junction bases outside the gene matches: 6. CDR1 is SGHRS and CDR2 is YFSETQ in the germline V gene. This CDR3 spans 16 amino acids.